This TCR beta chain was retrieved from a study of cytomegalovirus exposure and HLA in healthy donors. 60 Vbeta and 13 Jbeta primers were used in PCR. Profiled with immunoSEQ multiplex PCR; TCRdb holds only in-frame clones, not every one. The profile shows around 65,000 clones, approximately 72% of them singletons. Unmatched junction bases numbered 7, after V lost 2 bases and J lost 3 bases. CDR1 is LGHNA, CDR2 YSLEER, per germline. The CDR3 extends over 16 amino acids. About this clone: No antigen is known for it.

Study conclusions and caveats: Rarity marked most TCR sequences, yet some public TCRs occurred in many donors. It was reported that the classifier diagnosed cytomegalovirus status with high specificity and sensitivity in both the original and validation cohorts.

Sample: PBMCs. The receptor was isolated from a man in his fifties or sixties in good health and CMV-seropositive. V and J are TRBV4-3 and TRBJ2-7; 10 positions agree with TRBD2. CDR3 residues: CASSQSPGLANYEQYF. Here the CDR3 DNA reads TGCGCCAGCAGCCAATCCCCGGGACTAGCGAACTACGAGCAGTACTTC.